The rows below give T cell receptor beta chains drawn from one sample of a study of immune heterogeneity within non-small cell lung tumors. Each CDR3 protein gets one entry after TCRdb re-called the multiplex PCR reads with MiXCR. The repertoire holds about 4,900 distinct CDR3 sequences, with around 23% as singletons. The source material was lung tumor tissue. Receptor source: a man aged 55 to 69 with non-small cell lung cancer. The CDR3 runs from the conserved cysteine through the conserved F or W. A D gene is named only where the DNA matches it firmly. Clone size appears in some rows only: once, few, many, or a class for an expanded clone.

D,size,V,J,CDR3,DNA
TRBD1,few,TRBV14,TRBJ2-7,CASSHQQGAGTYEQYF,TGTGCCAGCAGCCATCAACAGGGGGCTGGGACCTACGAGCAGTACTTC
-,-,TRBV6-2/TRBV6-3,TRBJ1-2,CASRRLNYGYTF,TGTGCCAGCAGGAGGCTTAACTATGGCTACACCTTC
-,medium-sized,TRBV28,TRBJ1-3,CASTQVGGASGNTIYF,TGTGCCAGCACCCAGGTTGGGGGAGCCTCTGGAAACACCATATATTTT
TRBD2,-,TRBV6-1,TRBJ2-7,CGSSDLWGTSAAYEQYF,TGTGGCAGCAGTGACCTCTGGGGGACTAGCGCAGCCTACGAGCAGTACTTC
-,-,TRBV9,TRBJ2-1,CASSVVTSGHEQFF,TGTGCCAGCAGCGTAGTTACCAGCGGCCATGAGCAGTTCTTC
-,-,TRBV7-3,TRBJ2-3,CASSFAGGTDTQYF,TGTGCCAGCAGCTTCGCAGGGGGCACAGATACGCAGTATTTT
TRBD1,-,TRBV12-3/TRBV12-4,TRBJ1-5,CASSVTGGTQPQHF,TGTGCCAGCAGTGTTACAGGGGGGACGCAGCCCCAGCATTTT
-,few,TRBV6-2/TRBV6-3,TRBJ1-2,CASSHHGLRRRYGYTF,TGTGCCAGCAGTCACCACGGCCTTAGAAGGAGGTATGGCTACACCTTC
TRBD2,-,TRBV5-1,TRBJ2-1,CASNRREFTEQFF,TGCGCCAGCAATCGGCGGGAGTTTACTGAGCAGTTCTTC
TRBD1,-,TRBV25-1,TRBJ2-7,CASGQGYEQYF,TGTGCCAGCGGACAGGGCTACGAGCAGTACTTC
-,-,TRBV30,TRBJ2-2,CAWSVQSPGELFF,TGTGCCTGGAGTGTACAATCCCCAGGGGAGCTGTTTTTT
-,few,TRBV18,TRBJ1-1,CASHTGGWTEAFF,TGTGCCAGCCACACTGGGGGTTGGACTGAAGCTTTCTTT
-,-,TRBV7-2,TRBJ1-2,CASSLRGYGYTF,TGTGCCAGCAGCTTAAGGGGCTATGGCTACACCTTC
-,-,TRBV19,TRBJ2-7,CASSATVSYEQYF,TGTGCCAGTAGTGCGACAGTTTCCTACGAGCAGTACTTC
TRBD2,-,TRBV19,TRBJ2-1,CASTDSGSSYNEQFF,TGTGCCAGTACCGATAGCGGGAGTTCCTACAATGAGCAGTTCTTC
TRBD2,few,TRBV20-1,TRBJ2-5,CSATGEGIAGQETQYF,TGCAGTGCTACAGGGGAGGGGATAGCGGGACAAGAGACCCAGTACTTC
-,-,TRBV7-2,TRBJ2-3,CASSLAGLDTQYF,TGTGCCAGCAGCTTAGCGGGGCTAGATACGCAGTATTTT
TRBD2,-,TRBV4-2,TRBJ2-5,CASSQGGLAGGGFAETQYF,TGTGCCAGCAGCCAAGGAGGACTAGCGGGAGGTGGCTTCGCGGAGACCCAGTACTTC
-,medium-sized,TRBV28,TRBJ1-2,CASSLGGGSGYTF,TGTGCCAGCAGTTTAGGTGGGGGAAGCGGCTACACCTTC
-,-,TRBV2,TRBJ1-1,CASAEANTEAFF,TGTGCCAGCGCGGAAGCGAACACTGAAGCTTTCTTT
-,-,TRBV12-3/TRBV12-4,TRBJ2-7,CASSLAQTGTADEQYF,TGTGCCAGCAGTTTAGCCCAAACCGGGACTGCCGACGAGCAGTACTTC
-,-,TRBV6-1,TRBJ2-1,CASRVDGNYNEQFF,TGTGCCAGCAGAGTCGACGGAAACTACAATGAGCAGTTCTTC
TRBD2,medium-sized,TRBV11-2,TRBJ2-7,CASSPTSGSFYEQYF,TGTGCCAGCAGCCCGACTAGCGGGAGTTTCTACGAGCAGTACTTC
-,medium-sized,TRBV24-1,TRBJ2-5,CATSDLASASETQYF,TGTGCCACCAGTGATTTGGCTAGCGCGAGCGAGACCCAGTACTTC
TRBD2,medium-sized,TRBV10-2,TRBJ2-7,CASEAGGSFYEQYF,TGCGCCAGCGAAGCGGGAGGTTCCTTCTACGAGCAGTACTTC
TRBD2,large,TRBV13,TRBJ2-1,CASSPGRGNNEQFF,TGTGCCAGCAGCCCCGGGAGGGGAAACAATGAGCAGTTCTTC
-,-,TRBV20-1,TRBJ2-7,CSAGRFGDFFYEQYF,TGCAGTGCTGGACGATTCGGGGACTTCTTCTACGAGCAGTACTTC
TRBD2,-,TRBV5-1,TRBJ2-7,CASSLLGTSLSEQYF,TGCGCCAGCAGCTTGTTGGGGACTAGTCTCTCCGAGCAGTACTTC
TRBD1,-,TRBV24-1,TRBJ2-5,CATSDNRGAETQYF,TGTGCCACCAGTGATAACAGGGGGGCAGAGACCCAGTACTTC
-,-,TRBV2,TRBJ1-1,CASTRDGNTEAFF,TGTGCCAGCACCAGGGACGGTAACACTGAAGCTTTCTTT
-,large,TRBV6-2/TRBV6-3,TRBJ2-2,CASSYSAGELFF,TGTGCCAGCAGTTACTCTGCCGGGGAGCTGTTTTTT
-,medium-sized,TRBV2,TRBJ2-7,CASSEYASSYEQYF,TGTGCCAGCAGTGAGTACGCCTCCTCCTACGAGCAGTACTTC
-,few,TRBV7-2,TRBJ2-7,CASSRRMYPYEQYF,TGTGCCAGCAGCCGCCGTATGTACCCCTACGAGCAGTACTTC
-,-,TRBV28,TRBJ1-4,CASSGRGFGAGEKLFF,TGTGCCAGCAGCGGGCGGGGCTTCGGGGCGGGGGAAAAACTGTTTTTT
TRBD2,-,TRBV27,TRBJ2-7,CASSSRLAGGVQEQYF,TGTGCCAGCAGTTCTCGACTAGCGGGAGGTGTTCAGGAGCAGTACTTC
TRBD2,-,TRBV28,TRBJ2-5,CASSLTGGGKTQYF,TGTGCCAGCAGTTTAACGGGAGGTGGAAAGACCCAGTACTTC
TRBD1,few,TRBV6-1,TRBJ2-4,CASSRLTGDKNIQYF,TGTGCCAGCAGCCGACTGACAGGGGACAAAAACATTCAGTACTTC
TRBD2,-,TRBV15,TRBJ2-1,CATSRAREGNEQFF,TGTGCCACCAGCAGGGCCCGGGAGGGCAATGAGCAGTTCTTC
TRBD2,-,TRBV19,TRBJ2-1,CASSKLAGLEGEQFF,TGTGCCAGTAGTAAGCTAGCGGGATTAGAGGGTGAGCAGTTCTTC
TRBD2,-,TRBV6-1,TRBJ2-1,CASREPGGLEPVF,TGTGCCAGCAGAGAGCCGGGGGGACTTGAACCTGTCTTC
TRBD2,-,TRBV27,TRBJ2-1,CASSFSSGRALNEQFF,TGTGCCAGCAGTTTTTCGAGCGGGAGGGCTTTAAATGAGCAGTTCTTC
-,medium-sized,TRBV7-2,TRBJ1-2,CASSFRSRENYTF,TGTGCCAGCAGCTTTAGATCCAGGGAGAACTACACCTTC
-,medium-sized,TRBV11-2,TRBJ2-7,CASSTAVLYEQYF,TGTGCCAGCAGCACCGCTGTTCTCTACGAGCAGTACTTC
TRBD2,medium-sized,TRBV9,TRBJ2-1,CASSPGVGLAGGPPYNEQFF,TGTGCCAGCAGCCCTGGTGTTGGACTAGCGGGAGGGCCTCCCTACAATGAGCAGTTCTTC
-,-,TRBV27,TRBJ2-5,CASSPWSGETQYF,TGTGCCAGCAGTCCATGGTCGGGAGAGACCCAGTACTTC
-,medium-sized,TRBV18,TRBJ2-2,CASSPQTGELFF,TGTGCCAGCTCACCACAAACCGGGGAGCTGTTTTTT
TRBD1,few,TRBV10-3,TRBJ2-7,CAISTGTGIYEQYF,TGTGCCATCAGCACCGGGACAGGGATATACGAGCAGTACTTC
-,-,TRBV6-4,TRBJ2-7,CSSSAMDGYEQYF,TGTTCCAGCAGTGCAATGGACGGGTACGAGCAGTACTTC
-,-,TRBV6-5,TRBJ2-7,CASSVTRVPIYEQYF,TGTGCCAGCAGTGTGACGCGAGTCCCGATCTACGAGCAGTACTTC
-,-,TRBV19,TRBJ1-1,CASNSLANTEAFF,TGTGCCAGTAATAGCTTGGCGAACACTGAAGCTTTCTTT
-,-,TRBV20-1,TRBJ1-3,CSAEDTGNTIYF,TGCAGTGCTGAAGACACCGGAAACACCATATATTTT
-,few,TRBV6-1,TRBJ2-5,CASTKRGRGETQYF,TGTGCCAGCACCAAACGGGGGCGCGGGGAGACCCAGTACTTC
TRBD2,medium-sized,TRBV5-1,TRBJ2-3,CASSFFPSGSTDTQYF,TGCGCCAGCAGCTTCTTCCCTAGCGGTAGCACAGATACGCAGTATTTT
-,medium-sized,TRBV19,TRBJ1-1,CASSPRAGAVTEAFF,TGTGCCAGTAGTCCCCGGGCGGGGGCGGTCACTGAAGCTTTCTTT
-,-,TRBV29-1,TRBJ1-1,CSVPDKNTEAFF,TGCAGCGTCCCCGACAAGAACACTGAAGCTTTCTTT